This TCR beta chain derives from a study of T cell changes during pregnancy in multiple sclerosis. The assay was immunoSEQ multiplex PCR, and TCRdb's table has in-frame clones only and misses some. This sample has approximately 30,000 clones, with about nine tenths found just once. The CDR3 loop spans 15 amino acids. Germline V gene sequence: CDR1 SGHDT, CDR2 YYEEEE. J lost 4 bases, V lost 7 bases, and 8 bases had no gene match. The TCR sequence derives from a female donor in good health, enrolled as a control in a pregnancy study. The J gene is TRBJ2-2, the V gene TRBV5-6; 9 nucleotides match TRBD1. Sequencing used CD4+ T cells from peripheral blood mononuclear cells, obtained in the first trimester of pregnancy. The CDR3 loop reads CASGRDRVVTGELFF. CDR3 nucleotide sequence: TGTGCCAGCGGTAGGGACAGGGTGGTCACCGGGGAGCTGTTTTTT.